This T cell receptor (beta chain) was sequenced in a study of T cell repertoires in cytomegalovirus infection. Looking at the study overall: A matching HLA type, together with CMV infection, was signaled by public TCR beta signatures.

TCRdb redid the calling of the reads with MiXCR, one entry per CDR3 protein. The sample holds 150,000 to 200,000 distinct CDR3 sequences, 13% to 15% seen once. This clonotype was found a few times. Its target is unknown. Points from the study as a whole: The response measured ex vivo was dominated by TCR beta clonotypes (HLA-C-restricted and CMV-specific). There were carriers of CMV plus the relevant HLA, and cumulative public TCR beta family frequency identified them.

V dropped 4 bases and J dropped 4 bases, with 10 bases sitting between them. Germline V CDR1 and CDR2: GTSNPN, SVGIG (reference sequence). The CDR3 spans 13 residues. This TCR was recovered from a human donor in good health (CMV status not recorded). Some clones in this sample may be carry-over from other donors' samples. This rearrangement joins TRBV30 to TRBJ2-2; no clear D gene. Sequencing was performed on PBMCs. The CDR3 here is CAWTPSRTGELFF. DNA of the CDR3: TGTGCCTGGACCCCTAGTCGCACCGGGGAGCTGTTTTTT.